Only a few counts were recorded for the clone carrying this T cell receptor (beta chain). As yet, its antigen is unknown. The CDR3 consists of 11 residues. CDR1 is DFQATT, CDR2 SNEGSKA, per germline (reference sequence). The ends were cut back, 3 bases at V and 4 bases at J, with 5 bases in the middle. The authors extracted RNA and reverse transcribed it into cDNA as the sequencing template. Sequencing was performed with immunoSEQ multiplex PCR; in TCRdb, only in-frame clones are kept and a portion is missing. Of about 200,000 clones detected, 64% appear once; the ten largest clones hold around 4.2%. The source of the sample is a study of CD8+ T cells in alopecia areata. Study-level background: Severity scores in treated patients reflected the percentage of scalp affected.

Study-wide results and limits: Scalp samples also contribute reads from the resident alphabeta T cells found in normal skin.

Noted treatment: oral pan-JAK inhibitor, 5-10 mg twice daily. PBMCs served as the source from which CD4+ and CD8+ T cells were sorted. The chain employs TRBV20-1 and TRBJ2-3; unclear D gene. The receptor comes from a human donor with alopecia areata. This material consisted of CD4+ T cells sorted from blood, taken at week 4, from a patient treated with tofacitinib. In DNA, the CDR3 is TGCAGTGCTAGGTCGTCAGATACGCAGTATTTT. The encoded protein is CSARSSDTQYF.